The clone carrying this TCR beta chain was observed at least ten times. What it recognizes is unknown. Germline V lookup: CDR1 DFQATT, CDR2 SNEGSKA (reference sequence). The ends were cut back, 8 bases at V and 5 bases at J, with 16 bases in the middle. CDR3 length: 12 amino acids. These data originate in a study of T cells in Graves' hyperthyroidism and ophthalmopathy. Exclusion followed for patients with uncontrolled infection, other autoimmune disease, pregnancy or lactation. Authors of the study amplified TCR beta CDR3 regions from RNA transcripts. The primer set for the first-round RT-PCR of the TCR CDR3 was HTBI. TCRdb re-derived calls from the multiplex PCR reads in MiXCR, one entry per CDR3 protein. The sample includes under 650,000 distinct CDR3 sequences, 15% to 20% seen only once; the top ten take approximately 3.9%. Study-level points and caveats: Ophthalmopathy got predicted by the model a median roughly 6.4 months before its onset.

This chain connects TRBV20-1 to TRBJ2-7; possible D gene TRBD2, 6 bases. The TCR sequence derives from a woman younger than 45 with Graves' hyperthyroidism. The source material was blood. The DNA for the CDR3 is TGCAGTCCCCTCGGGGGAAGAAACGAGCAGTACTTC. Protein product: CSPLGGRNEQYF.